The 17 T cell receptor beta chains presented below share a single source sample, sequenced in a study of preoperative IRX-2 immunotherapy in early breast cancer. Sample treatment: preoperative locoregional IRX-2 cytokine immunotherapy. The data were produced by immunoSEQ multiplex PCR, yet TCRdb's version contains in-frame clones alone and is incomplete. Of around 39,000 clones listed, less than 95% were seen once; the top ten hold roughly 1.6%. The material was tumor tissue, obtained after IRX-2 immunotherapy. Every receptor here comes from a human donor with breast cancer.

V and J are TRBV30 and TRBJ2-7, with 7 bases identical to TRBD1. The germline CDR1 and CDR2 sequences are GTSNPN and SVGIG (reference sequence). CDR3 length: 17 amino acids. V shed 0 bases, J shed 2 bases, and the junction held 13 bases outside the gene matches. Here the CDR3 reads CAWSVQKGARFTYEQYF. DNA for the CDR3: TGTGCCTGGAGTGTACAGAAGGGGGCGCGTTTTACCTACGAGCAGTACTTC.

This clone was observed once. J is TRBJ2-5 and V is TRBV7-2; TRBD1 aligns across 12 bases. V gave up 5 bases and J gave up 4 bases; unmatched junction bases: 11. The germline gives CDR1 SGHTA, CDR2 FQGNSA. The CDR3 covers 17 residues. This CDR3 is CASSRQLRDRGRETQYF. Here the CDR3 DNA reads TGTGCCAGCAGCCGACAACTCCGGGACAGGGGGCGAGAGACCCAGTACTTC. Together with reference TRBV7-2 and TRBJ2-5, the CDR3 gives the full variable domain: GAGVSQSPSNKVTEKGKDVELRCDPISGHTALYWYRQSLGQGLEFLIYFQGNSAPDKSGLPSDRFSAERTGGSVSTLTIQRTQQEDSAVYLCASSRQLRDRGRETQYFGPGTRLLVL.

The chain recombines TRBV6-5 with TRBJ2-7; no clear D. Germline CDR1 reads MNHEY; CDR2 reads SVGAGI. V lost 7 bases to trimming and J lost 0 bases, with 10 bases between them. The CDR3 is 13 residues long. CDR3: CASNEYSSYEQYF. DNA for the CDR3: TGTGCCAGCAACGAATACAGCTCCTACGAGCAGTACTTC.

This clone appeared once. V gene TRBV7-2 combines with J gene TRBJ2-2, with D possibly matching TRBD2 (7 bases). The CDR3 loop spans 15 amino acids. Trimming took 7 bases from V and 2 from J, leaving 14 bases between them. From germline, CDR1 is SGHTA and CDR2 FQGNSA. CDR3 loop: CASKWGGPNTGELFF. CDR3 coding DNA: TGTGCCAGCAAATGGGGGGGGCCCAACACCGGGGAGCTGTTTTTT.

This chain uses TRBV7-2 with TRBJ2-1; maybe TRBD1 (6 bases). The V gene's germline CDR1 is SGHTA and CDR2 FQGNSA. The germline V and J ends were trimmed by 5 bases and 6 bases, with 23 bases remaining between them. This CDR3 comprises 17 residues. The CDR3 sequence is CASSPRGRQGTPNEQFF. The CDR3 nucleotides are TGTGCCAGCAGCCCCCGAGGGCGGCAGGGGACCCCCAATGAGCAGTTCTTC.

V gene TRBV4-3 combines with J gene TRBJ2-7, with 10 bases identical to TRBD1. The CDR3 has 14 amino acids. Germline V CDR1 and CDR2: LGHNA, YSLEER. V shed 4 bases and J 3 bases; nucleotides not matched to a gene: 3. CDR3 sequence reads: CASSPGTGVYEQYF. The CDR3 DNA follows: TGCGCCAGCAGCCCCGGGACAGGGGTCTACGAGCAGTACTTC.

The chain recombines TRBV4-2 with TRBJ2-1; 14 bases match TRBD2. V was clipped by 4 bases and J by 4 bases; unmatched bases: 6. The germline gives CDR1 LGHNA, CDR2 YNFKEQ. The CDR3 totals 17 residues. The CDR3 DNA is TGTGCCAGCAGCCCGGGACTAGCGGGGGCCCTTTACAATGAGCAGTTCTTC. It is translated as CASSPGLAGALYNEQFF.

CDR3 coding DNA: TGTGCCAGCAGGGGGGATTTAGCCAAAAACATTCAGTACTTC. It specifies CASRGDLAKNIQYF. The chain employs TRBV7-9 and TRBJ2-4, with D possibly being TRBD1 or TRBD2 (5 bases each). Germline assignment: CDR1 SEHNR and CDR2 FQNEAQ (reference sequence). V was cut by 6 bases and J by 0 bases, with 9 bases left in between. This CDR3 is 14 amino acids long.

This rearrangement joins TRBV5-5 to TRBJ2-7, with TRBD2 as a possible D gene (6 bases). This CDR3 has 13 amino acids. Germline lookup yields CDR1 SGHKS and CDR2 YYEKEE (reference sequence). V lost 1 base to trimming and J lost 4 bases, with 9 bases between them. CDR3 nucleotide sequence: TGTGCCAGCAGCTTGACGGGGGTATACGAGCAGTACTTC. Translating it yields CASSLTGVYEQYF.

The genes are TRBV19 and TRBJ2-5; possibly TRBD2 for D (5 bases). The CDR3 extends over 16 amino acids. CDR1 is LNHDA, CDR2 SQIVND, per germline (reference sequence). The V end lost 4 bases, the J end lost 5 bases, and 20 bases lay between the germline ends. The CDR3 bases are TGTGCCAGTAGTAGTAGCCTGGGGTTCCGGAGGGAGACCCAGTACTTC. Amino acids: CASSSSLGFRRETQYF.

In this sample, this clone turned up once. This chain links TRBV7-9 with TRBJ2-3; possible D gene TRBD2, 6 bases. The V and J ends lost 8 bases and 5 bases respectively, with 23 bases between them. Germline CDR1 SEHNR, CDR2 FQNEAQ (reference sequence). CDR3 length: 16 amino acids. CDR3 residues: CASASTAGGPQDTQYF. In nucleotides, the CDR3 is TGTGCCAGCGCATCCACAGCCGGGGGACCTCAAGATACGCAGTATTTT.

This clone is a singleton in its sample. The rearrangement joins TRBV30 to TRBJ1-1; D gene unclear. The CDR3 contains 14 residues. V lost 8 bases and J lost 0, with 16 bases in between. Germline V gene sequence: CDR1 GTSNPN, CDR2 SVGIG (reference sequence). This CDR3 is CAQLIGQMNTEAFF. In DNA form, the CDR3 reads TGTGCCCAGCTAATAGGCCAAATGAACACTGAAGCTTTCTTT.

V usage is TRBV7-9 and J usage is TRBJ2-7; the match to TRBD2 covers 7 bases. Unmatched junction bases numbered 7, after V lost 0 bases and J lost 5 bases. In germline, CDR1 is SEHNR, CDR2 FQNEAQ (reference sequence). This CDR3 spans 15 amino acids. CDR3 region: CASSLAASGLDEQYF. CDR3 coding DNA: TGTGCCAGCAGCTTAGCGGCTAGCGGATTAGACGAGCAGTACTTC.

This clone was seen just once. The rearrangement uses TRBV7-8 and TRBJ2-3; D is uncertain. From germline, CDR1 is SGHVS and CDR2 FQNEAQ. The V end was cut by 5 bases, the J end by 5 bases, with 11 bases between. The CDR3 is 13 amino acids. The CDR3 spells CASSRTELDTQYF. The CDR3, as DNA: TGTGCCAGCAGCCGGACGGAACTAGATACGCAGTATTTT.

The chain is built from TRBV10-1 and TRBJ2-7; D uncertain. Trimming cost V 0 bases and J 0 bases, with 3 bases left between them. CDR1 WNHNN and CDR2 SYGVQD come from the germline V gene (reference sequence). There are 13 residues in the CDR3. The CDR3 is CASSESVSYEQYF. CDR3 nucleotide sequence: TGCGCCAGCAGTGAGTCGGTCTCCTACGAGCAGTACTTC.

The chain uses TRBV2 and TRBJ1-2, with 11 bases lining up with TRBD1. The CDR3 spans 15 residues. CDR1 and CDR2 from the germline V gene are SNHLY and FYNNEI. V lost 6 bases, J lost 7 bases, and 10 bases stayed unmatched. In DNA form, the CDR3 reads TGTGCCAGCAGGGGACGGACAGGGGGCTATTTTGGCTACACCTTC. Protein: CASRGRTGGYFGYTF.

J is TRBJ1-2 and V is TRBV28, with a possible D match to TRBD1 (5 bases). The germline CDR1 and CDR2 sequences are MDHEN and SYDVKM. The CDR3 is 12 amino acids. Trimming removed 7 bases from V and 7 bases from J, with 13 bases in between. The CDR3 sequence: CASKPGGAGYTF. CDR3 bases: TGTGCCAGCAAACCGGGGGGTGCTGGCTACACCTTC.